Shown below are 6 T cell receptor beta chains from a single sample sequenced in a study of identifying expanded T cells in peripheral blood (dated by TCRdb to the late 2010s). Library preparation was by the immunoSEQ multiplex PCR assay. In TCRdb, the immuneACCESS table is reduced to in-frame sequences with V and J assigned. These tables do not hold every clone; where another copy was compared, an unresolved V gene accounts for under half, and the others remain unexplained. The sample table shows tens of thousands of clones, and roughly 90% are seen once. The ten largest account for approximately 6% of the sample. Sequencing was carried out using blood. The receptors originated from a person aged 18 to 70 in good health.

Regarding this clone: Distinct nucleotide sequences in the sample also encode this CDR3. The rearrangement uses TRBV29-1 and TRBJ1-1; 9 bases are a match to TRBD1. The CDR3 covers 12 residues. The ends lost 6 bases at V and 2 bases at J; junction bases unmatched: 1. Per the germline V gene, CDR1 is SQVTM and CDR2 is ANQGSEA. CDR3 amino acids: CSVGQGNTEAFF. The CDR3 region has the DNA TGCAGCGTGGGACAGGGTAACACTGAAGCTTTCTTT.

V is TRBV4-3 and J is TRBJ1-6; D is ambiguous. Trimming removed 1 base at V and 9 bases at J, with 13 bases between. The CDR3 runs 15 residues. Looked up from germline, CDR1 is LGHNA and CDR2 is YSLEER. CDR3 nucleotide sequence: TGCGCCAGCAGCCAAGCGGAATCTCAAGTTTCACCCCTCCACTTT. Protein: CASSQAESQVSPLHF.

This clone was seen only once. CDR3 in DNA: TGTGCCAGCAGCTTAGTGTGGGGGCCCAATGAGCAGTTCTTC. It encodes CASSLVWGPNEQFF. The chain has TRBV7-3 and TRBJ2-1; the D gene is possibly TRBD1 (6 bases). Trimming pared 2 bases from V and 6 bases from J, leaving 11 bases between. This CDR3 spans 14 amino acids. Germline-derived CDR1 and CDR2 are SGHTA and FQGTGA.

The CDR3 is CATSRGTGWQLGDQPQHF. Here the CDR3 DNA reads TGTGCCACCAGCAGAGGCACAGGGTGGCAATTAGGAGATCAGCCCCAGCATTTT. The rearrangement joins TRBV15 to TRBJ1-5; possible D gene TRBD1, 6 bases. The CDR3 has 18 amino acids. V lost 1 base, J lost 5 bases, and 21 bases lay in between. The germline V gene has CDR1 LNHNV and CDR2 YYDKDF (reference sequence).

J is TRBJ2-2 and V is TRBV4-2; TRBD1 is a possible D gene (6 bases). Trimming removed 0 bases at V and 4 bases at J, with 6 bases between. CDR3 size: 14 residues. Looked up from germline, CDR1 is LGHNA and CDR2 is YNFKEQ. The CDR3 here is CASSQEGATGELFF. The CDR3 DNA sequence: TGTGCCAGCAGCCAAGAGGGGGCCACCGGGGAGCTGTTTTTT.

This rearrangement joins TRBV27 to TRBJ2-7; TRBD2 agrees at 9 bases. CDR1 and CDR2 from the germline V gene are MNHEY and SMNVEV (reference sequence). With 3 bases clipped from V and 3 bases from J, the junction kept 9 bases outside the gene matches. There are 16 residues in the CDR3. DNA for the CDR3: TGTGCCAGCAGTTTCAGGGCGGGAGGGAGGAACTACGAGCAGTACTTC. This gives the protein CASSFRAGGRNYEQYF.